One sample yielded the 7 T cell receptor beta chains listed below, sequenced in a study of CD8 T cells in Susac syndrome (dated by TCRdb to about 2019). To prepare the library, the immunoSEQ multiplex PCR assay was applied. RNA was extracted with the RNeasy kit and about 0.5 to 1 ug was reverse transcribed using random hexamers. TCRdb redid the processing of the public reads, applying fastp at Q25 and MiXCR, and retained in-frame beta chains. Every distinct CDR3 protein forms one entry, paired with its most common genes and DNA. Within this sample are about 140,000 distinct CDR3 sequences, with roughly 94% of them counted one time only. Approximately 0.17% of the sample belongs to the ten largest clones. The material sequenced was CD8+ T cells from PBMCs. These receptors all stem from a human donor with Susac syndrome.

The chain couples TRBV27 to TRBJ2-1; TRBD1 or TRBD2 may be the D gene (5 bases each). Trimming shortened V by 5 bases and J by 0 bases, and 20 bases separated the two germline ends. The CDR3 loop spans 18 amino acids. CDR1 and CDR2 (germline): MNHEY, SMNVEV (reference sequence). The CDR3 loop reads CASSTPQGPASSYNEQFF. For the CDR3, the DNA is TGTGCCAGCAGTACTCCGCAGGGACCAGCGAGCTCCTACAATGAGCAGTTCTTC.

The CDR3 loop is CASSSDHRTVEAFF. DNA for the CDR3: TGTGCCAGCAGTTCCGACCACCGGACAGTTGAAGCTTTCTTT. The rearrangement joins TRBV28 to TRBJ1-1; maybe TRBD1 (6 bases). Germline CDR1 is MDHEN and CDR2 is SYDVKM. There are 14 residues in the CDR3. V gave up 4 bases and J gave up 7 bases, with 16 bases separating them.

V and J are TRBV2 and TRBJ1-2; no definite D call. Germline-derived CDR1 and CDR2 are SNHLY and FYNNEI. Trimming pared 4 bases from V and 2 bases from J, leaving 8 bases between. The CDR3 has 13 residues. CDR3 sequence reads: CASSGAVNYGYTF. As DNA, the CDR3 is TGTGCCAGCAGTGGTGCGGTGAACTATGGCTACACCTTC.

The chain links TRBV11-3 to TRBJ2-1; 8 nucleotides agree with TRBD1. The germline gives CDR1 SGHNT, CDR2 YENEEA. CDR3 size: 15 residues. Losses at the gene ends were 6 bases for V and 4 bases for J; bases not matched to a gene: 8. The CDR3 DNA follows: TGTGCCAGCAGGGACCGGGACAGGATGTACAATGAGCAGTTCTTC. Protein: CASRDRDRMYNEQFF.

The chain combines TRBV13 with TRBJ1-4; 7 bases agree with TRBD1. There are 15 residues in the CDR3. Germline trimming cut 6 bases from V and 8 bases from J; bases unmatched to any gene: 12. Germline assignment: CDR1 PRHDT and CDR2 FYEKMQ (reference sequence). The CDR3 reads CASSLIGDSREKLFF. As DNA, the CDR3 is TGTGCCAGCAGTCTGATCGGGGACAGCCGAGAAAAACTGTTTTTT.

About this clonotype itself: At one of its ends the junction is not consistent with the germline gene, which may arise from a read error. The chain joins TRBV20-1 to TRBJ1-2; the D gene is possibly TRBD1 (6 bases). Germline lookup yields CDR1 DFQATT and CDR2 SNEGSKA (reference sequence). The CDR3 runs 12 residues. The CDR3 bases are TGCAGTGCTAGAGATCCCGGGGGCGGCTACATCTTC. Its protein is CSARDPGGGYIF.

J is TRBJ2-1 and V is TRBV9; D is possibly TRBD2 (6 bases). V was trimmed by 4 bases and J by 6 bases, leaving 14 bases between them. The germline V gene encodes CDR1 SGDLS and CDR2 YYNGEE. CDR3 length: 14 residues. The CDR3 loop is CASSPRGSGNEQFF. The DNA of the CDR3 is TGTGCCAGCAGCCCCCGAGGTAGCGGCAATGAGCAGTTCTTC.